This is a list of T cell receptor beta chains from one sample in a study of shared clonotypes between healthy human individuals. Clones were sequenced by immunoSEQ multiplex PCR, and TCRdb holds only the in-frame ones, with some missing. The sample has around 530,000 clones, 70% to 80% seen once. The source material was PBMCs. All receptors come from a middle-aged woman in good health. Some clones in this sample may be carry-over from other donors' samples. CDR3s include the opening cysteine and the closing phenylalanine or tryptophan. Each record gives: J gene, clone size, D gene, V gene, CDR3 DNA, CDR3 protein. D genes are given only for firm matches. Some rows mark clone size as missing; the rest say once, few, many or name a class of expanded clone.

>TRBJ2-3|-|TRBD2|TRBV29-1
TGCAGCGTTGGGGGCAGCGGGAGCGAACCGCGCGCAGATACGCAGTATTTT
CSVGGSGSEPRADTQYF
>TRBJ2-1|-|-|TRBV7-3
TGTGCCAGCAGTCCCCAGGCAGGGGAAGTCTACAATGAGCAGTTCTTC
CASSPQAGEVYNEQFF
>TRBJ2-1|-|-|TRBV4-1
TGCGCCAGCAGCCAAGAGGGGGGAAGCTCCTACAATGAGCAGTTCTTC
CASSQEGGSSYNEQFF
>TRBJ1-5|-|TRBD1|TRBV19
TGTGCCAGTAGTATAGCGACAGGGTCAAATCAGCCCCAGCATTTT
CASSIATGSNQPQHF
>TRBJ2-3|-|-|TRBV7-2
TGTGCCAGCAGCTTAGACCCAGGGCCCAGCACAGATACGCAGTATTTT
CASSLDPGPSTDTQYF
>TRBJ2-5|-|-|TRBV10-3
TGTGCCATCAGCCCGGGGCTAGGAACGTTGGAGACCCAGTACTTC
CAISPGLGTLETQYF
>TRBJ2-3|-|-|TRBV11-2
TGTGCCAGCAGCACCCCGGGGAAGGAAGGGGATACGCAGTATTTT
CASSTPGKEGDTQYF
>TRBJ2-2|-|TRBD1|TRBV9
TGTGCCAGCAGCGTATGGGGACAGGGGGCTTTAGGGGAGCTGTTTTTT
CASSVWGQGALGELFF
>TRBJ1-1|few|TRBD1|TRBV4-1
TGCGCCAGCAGCCAAGTCCCGACAGGGCTGAACACTGAAGCTTTCTTT
CASSQVPTGLNTEAFF
>TRBJ1-4|-|TRBD1|TRBV30
TGTGCCTGGAGTAGGGACAGGGAAATTGAAAAACTGTTTTTT
CAWSRDREIEKLFF